This T cell receptor (beta chain) emerged from a study of blood T cell repertoires in COVID-19. Trimming cost V 5 bases and J 7 bases, with 15 bases left between them. This CDR3 has 14 residues. Germline CDR1 MNHEY, CDR2 SVGAGI. Method: immunoSEQ multiplex PCR; TCRdb's copy keeps in-frame clones and lacks some. Here the sample spans some 200,000 clones, 90% being singletons. This rearrangement joins TRBV6-5 to TRBJ1-5; weak D call: TRBD1 (6 bases). This TCR derives from a man in his fifties with acute or convalescent COVID-19. The sample taken for sequencing was peripheral blood. The CDR3 reads CASSRDRTYQPQHF. CDR3 coding DNA: TGTGCCAGCAGTAGAGACAGGACATACCAGCCCCAGCATTTT.